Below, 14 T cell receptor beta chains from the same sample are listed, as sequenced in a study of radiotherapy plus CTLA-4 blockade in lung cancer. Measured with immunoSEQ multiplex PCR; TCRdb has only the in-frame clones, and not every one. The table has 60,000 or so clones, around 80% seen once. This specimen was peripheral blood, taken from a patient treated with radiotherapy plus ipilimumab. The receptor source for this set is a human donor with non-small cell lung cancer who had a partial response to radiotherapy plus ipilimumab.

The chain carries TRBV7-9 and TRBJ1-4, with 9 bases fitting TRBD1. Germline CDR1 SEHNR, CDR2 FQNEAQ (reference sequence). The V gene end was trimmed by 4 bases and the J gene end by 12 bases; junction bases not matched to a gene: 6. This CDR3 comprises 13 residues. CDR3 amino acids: CASSWTGVRELFF. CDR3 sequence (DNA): TGTGCCAGCAGCTGGACAGGGGTGCGGGAACTGTTTTTT. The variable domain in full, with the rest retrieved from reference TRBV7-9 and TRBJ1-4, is DTGVSQNPRHKITKRGQNVTFRCDPISEHNRLYWYRQTLGQGPEFLTYFQNEAQLEKSRLLSDRFSAERPKGSFSTLEIQRTEQGDSAMYLCASSWTGVRELFFGSGTQLSVL.

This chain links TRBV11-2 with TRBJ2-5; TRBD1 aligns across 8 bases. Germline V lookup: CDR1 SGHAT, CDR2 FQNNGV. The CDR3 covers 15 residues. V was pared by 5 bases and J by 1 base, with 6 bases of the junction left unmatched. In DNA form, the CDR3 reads TGTGCCAGCAGCCCTGGGACAGGTCCCCAAGAGACCCAGTACTTC. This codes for CASSPGTGPQETQYF. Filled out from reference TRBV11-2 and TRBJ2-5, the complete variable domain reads EAGVAQSPRYKIIEKRQSVAFWCNPISGHATLYWYQQILGQGPKLLIQFQNNGVVDDSQLPKDRFSAERLKGVDSTLKIQPAKLEDSAVYLCASSPGTGPQETQYFGPGTRLLVL.

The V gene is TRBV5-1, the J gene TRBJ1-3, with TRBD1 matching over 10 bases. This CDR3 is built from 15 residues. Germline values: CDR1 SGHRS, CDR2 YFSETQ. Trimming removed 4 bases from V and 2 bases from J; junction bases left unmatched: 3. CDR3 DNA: TGCGCCAGCAGCGGCGGACAGGGGGCTGGAAACACCATATATTTT. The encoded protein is CASSGGQGAGNTIYF. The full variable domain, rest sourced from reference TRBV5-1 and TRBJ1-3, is KAGVTQTPRYLIKTRGQQVTLSCSPISGHRSVSWYQQTPGQGLQFLFEYFSETQRNKGNFPGRFSGRQFSNSRSEMNVSTLELGDSALYLCASSGGQGAGNTIYFGEGSWLTVV.

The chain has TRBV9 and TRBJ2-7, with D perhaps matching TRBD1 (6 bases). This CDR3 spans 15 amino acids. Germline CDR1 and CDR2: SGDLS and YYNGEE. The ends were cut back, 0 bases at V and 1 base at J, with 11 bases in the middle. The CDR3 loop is CASSVAVGASYEQYF. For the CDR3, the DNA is TGTGCCAGCAGCGTAGCCGTGGGGGCTTCCTACGAGCAGTACTTC.

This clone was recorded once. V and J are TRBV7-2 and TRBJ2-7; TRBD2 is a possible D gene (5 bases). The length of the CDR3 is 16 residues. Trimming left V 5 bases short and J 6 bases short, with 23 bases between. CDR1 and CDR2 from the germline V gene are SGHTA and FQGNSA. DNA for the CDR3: TGTGCCAGCAGCGCCGTCGGACGGGAACCCCTCACCGAGCAGTACTTC. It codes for CASSAVGREPLTEQYF.

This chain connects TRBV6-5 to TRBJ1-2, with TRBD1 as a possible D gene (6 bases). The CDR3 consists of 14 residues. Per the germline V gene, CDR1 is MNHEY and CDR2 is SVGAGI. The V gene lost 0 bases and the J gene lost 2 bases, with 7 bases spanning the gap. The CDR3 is CASSYSGTNYGYTF. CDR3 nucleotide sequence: TGTGCCAGCAGTTACTCCGGGACAAACTATGGCTACACCTTC.

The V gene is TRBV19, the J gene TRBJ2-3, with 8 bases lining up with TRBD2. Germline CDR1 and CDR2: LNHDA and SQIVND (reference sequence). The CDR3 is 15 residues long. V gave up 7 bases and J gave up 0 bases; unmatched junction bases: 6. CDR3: CASTRVAGSTDTQYF. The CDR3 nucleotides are TGTGCCAGTACCCGGGTAGCGGGGAGCACAGATACGCAGTATTTT. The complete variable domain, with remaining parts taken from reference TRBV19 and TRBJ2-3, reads DGGITQSPKYLFRKEGQNVTLSCEQNLNHDAMYWYRQDPGQGLRLIYYSQIVNDFQKGDIAEGYSVSREKKESFPLTVTSAQKNPTAFYLCASTRVAGSTDTQYFGPGTRLTVL.

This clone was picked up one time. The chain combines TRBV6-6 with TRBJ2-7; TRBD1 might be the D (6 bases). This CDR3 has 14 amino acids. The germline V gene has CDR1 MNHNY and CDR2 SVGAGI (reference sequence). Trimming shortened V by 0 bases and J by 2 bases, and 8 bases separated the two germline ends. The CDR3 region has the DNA TGTGCCAGCAGTTACTCGGCAGGGGCCTACGAGCAGTACTTC. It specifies CASSYSAGAYEQYF.

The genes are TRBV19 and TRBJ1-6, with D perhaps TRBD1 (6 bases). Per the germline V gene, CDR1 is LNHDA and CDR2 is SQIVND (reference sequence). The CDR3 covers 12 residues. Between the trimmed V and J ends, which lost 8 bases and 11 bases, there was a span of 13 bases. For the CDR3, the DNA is TGTGCCAGTGGCCGAACAGGGACACCCCTCCACTTT. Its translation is CASGRTGTPLHF.

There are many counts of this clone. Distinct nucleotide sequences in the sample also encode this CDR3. CDR3 in amino acids: CASRRTGVYEQYF. CDR3 nucleotide sequence: TGTGCCAGCAGAAGGACAGGGGTCTACGAGCAGTACTTC. The V call is TRBV5-6, the J call TRBJ2-7; TRBD1 matches at 9 bases. The CDR3 runs to 13 residues. J was trimmed by 3 bases and V by 5 bases; bases with no gene match: 3. Looked up from germline, CDR1 is SGHDT and CDR2 is YYEEEE.

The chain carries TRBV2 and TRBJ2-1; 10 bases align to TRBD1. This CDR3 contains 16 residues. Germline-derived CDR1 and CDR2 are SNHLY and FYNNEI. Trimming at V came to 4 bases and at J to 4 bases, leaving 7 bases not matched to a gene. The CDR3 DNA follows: TGTGCCAGCAGTGCCCTGGACAGGGGGATGTACAATGAGCAGTTCTTC. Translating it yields CASSALDRGMYNEQFF. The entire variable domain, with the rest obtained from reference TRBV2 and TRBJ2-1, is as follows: EPEVTQTPSHQVTQMGQEVILRCVPISNHLYFYWYRQILGQKVEFLVSFYNNEISEKSEIFDDQFSVERPDGSNFTLKIRSTKLEDSAMYFCASSALDRGMYNEQFFGPGTRLTVL.

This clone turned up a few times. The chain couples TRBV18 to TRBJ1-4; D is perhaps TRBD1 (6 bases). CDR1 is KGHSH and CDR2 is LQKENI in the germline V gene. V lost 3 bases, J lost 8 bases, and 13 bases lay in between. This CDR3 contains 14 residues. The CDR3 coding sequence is TGTGCCAGCTCACCCAGGGGCCCACAAGAAAAACTGTTTTTT. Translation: CASSPRGPQEKLFF.

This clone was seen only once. The CDR3 bases are TGTGCCAGCAGCGTAGGTGTAAGCACAGATACGCAGTATTTT. This codes for CASSVGVSTDTQYF. The chain employs TRBV9 and TRBJ2-3; D is ambiguous. The CDR3 is 14 amino acids. CDR1 and CDR2 from the germline V gene are SGDLS and YYNGEE. The V and J ends lost 0 bases and 0 bases respectively, with 5 bases between them. The full variable domain, in which reference TRBV9 and TRBJ2-3 provide the parts outside the CDR3, is DSGVTQTPKHLITATGQRVTLRCSPRSGDLSVYWYQQSLDQGLQFLIQYYNGEERAKGNILERFSAQQFPDLHSELNLSSLELGDSALYFCASSVGVSTDTQYFGPGTRLTVL.

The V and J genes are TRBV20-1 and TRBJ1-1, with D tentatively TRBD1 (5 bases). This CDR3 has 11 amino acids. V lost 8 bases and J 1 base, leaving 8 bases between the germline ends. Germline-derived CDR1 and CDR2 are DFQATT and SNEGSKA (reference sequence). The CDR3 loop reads CSSRANTEAFF. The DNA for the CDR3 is TGCAGTTCCAGGGCGAACACTGAAGCTTTCTTT.